Below are 24 T cell receptor beta chains sequenced from a single sample in a study of T cells in localized non-small cell lung cancer. Method: immunoSEQ multiplex PCR; TCRdb's copy keeps in-frame clones and lacks some. The sample has some 50,000 clones; approximately 81% are singletons. The sequencing here drew on peripheral blood mononuclear cells, taken before any cancer treatment. All receptors derive from a man between 35 and 75 years old with stage III lung adenocarcinoma.

This chain joins TRBV4-1 and TRBJ2-5; D uncertain. The J call may be wrong; the DNA end is better matched by TRBJ2-7. This CDR3 contains 14 residues. Germline loops: CDR1 MGHRA, CDR2 YSYEKL. The CDR3 bases are TGCGCCAGCAGCCAAGTCTCATCCAGCTACGAGCAGTACTTC. Translated, it gives CASSQVSSSYEQYF.

This clone was detected only a few times. The chain couples TRBV19 to TRBJ2-7; the match to TRBD1 covers 8 bases. Germline V lookup: CDR1 LNHDA, CDR2 SQIVND (reference sequence). V was pared by 3 bases and J by 2 bases, with 3 bases of the junction left unmatched. CDR3 length: 14 residues. CDR3: CASSIWTGPYEQYF. As DNA, the CDR3 is TGTGCCAGTAGTATTTGGACAGGGCCCTACGAGCAGTACTTC.

V and J are TRBV2 and TRBJ2-1, with 13 bases matching TRBD2. The CDR3 is 15 amino acids. The germline CDR1 and CDR2 sequences are SNHLY and FYNNEI. Trimming removed 6 bases from V and 5 bases from J; junction bases left unmatched: 4. CDR3 amino acids: CASRRTSGGDNEQFF. The DNA for the CDR3 is TGTGCCAGCAGGCGGACTAGCGGGGGTGACAATGAGCAGTTCTTC.

This chain joins TRBV10-3 and TRBJ1-5; a weak D match, TRBD1 (6 bases). The V and J ends lost 0 bases and 6 bases respectively, with 15 bases between them. The CDR3 is 16 amino acids. Germline values: CDR1 ENHRY, CDR2 SYGVKD. In DNA form, the CDR3 reads TGTGCCATCAGTGAGTCTATGCCAGGGGTGGGTCAGCCCCAGCATTTT. Encoded protein: CAISESMPGVGQPQHF.

The V gene is TRBV5-1, the J gene TRBJ2-3; possible D gene TRBD1, 7 bases. This CDR3 region has 17 residues. The V and J ends lost 0 bases and 3 bases respectively, with 17 bases between them. CDR1 is SGHRS, CDR2 YFSETQ, per germline. The CDR3 DNA sequence: TGCGCCAGCAGCTTGGCAGTTACAGGGGAGGTTACAGATACGCAGTATTTT. Protein product: CASSLAVTGEVTDTQYF.

The V gene is TRBV30, the J gene TRBJ1-1; 7 bases agree with TRBD1. The germline gives CDR1 GTSNPN, CDR2 SVGIG (reference sequence). Trimming took 5 bases from V and 3 from J; bases not matched to a gene: 9. This CDR3 region has 14 residues. This CDR3 reads CAWGRWDSYTEAFF. The CDR3 DNA follows: TGTGCCTGGGGTCGATGGGACAGCTACACTGAAGCTTTCTTT.

The V and J genes are TRBV27 and TRBJ1-2; 7 positions match TRBD1. The CDR3 loop spans 16 amino acids. V trimming: 3 bases; J trimming: 7 bases; junction bases outside the gene matches: 14. In germline, CDR1 is MNHEY, CDR2 SMNVEV (reference sequence). DNA for the CDR3: TGTGCCAGCAGTTTGGGAGGGGGCGGCCGCAGGGGTGGCTACACCTTC. Protein product: CASSLGGGGRRGGYTF.

This clone came up once. The chain carries TRBV30 and TRBJ1-5, with 7 bases that match TRBD1. Losses at the gene ends were 7 bases for V and 3 bases for J; bases not matched to a gene: 9. The CDR3 contains 14 residues. Germline CDR1 GTSNPN, CDR2 SVGIG (reference sequence). The CDR3 reads CAFQGGQYNQPQHF. DNA of the CDR3: TGTGCCTTTCAGGGGGGACAGTACAATCAGCCCCAGCATTTT.

The rearrangement links TRBV4-2 to TRBJ2-7; 8 bases line up with TRBD2. Germline CDR1 is LGHNA and CDR2 is YNFKEQ. J lost 4 bases, V lost 5 bases, and 7 bases had no gene match. This CDR3 is 14 amino acids long. CDR3 loop: CASSAPGLGYEQYF. The CDR3 DNA reads as TGTGCCAGCAGCGCCCCGGGACTAGGTTACGAGCAGTACTTC.

This chain links TRBV15 with TRBJ1-1; 7 positions match TRBD1. Germline values: CDR1 LNHNV, CDR2 YYDKDF (reference sequence). J gave up 1 base and V 3 bases, and 8 bases lay outside the gene matches. CDR3 length: 16 residues. CDR3 nucleotide sequence: TGTGCCACCAGCAGTCTCGGACAGGAATGGAACACTGAAGCTTTCTTT. Amino acid sequence: CATSSLGQEWNTEAFF. The complete variable domain, with remaining parts taken from reference TRBV15 and TRBJ1-1, reads DAMVIQNPRYQVTQFGKPVTLSCSQTLNHNVMYWYQQKSSQAPKLLFHYYDKDFNNEADTPDNFQSRRPNTSFCFLDIRSPGLGDTAMYLCATSSLGQEWNTEAFFGQGTRLTVV.

The chain has TRBV19 and TRBJ2-2; 11 nucleotides match TRBD2. Germline V gene lookup returns CDR1 LNHDA and CDR2 SQIVND (reference sequence). The V segment lost 4 bases and the J segment 7 bases; nucleotides outside the gene matches: 17. CDR3 length equals 19 residues. The CDR3 protein is CASSTRLAGNPGSVGELFF. The DNA for the CDR3 is TGTGCCAGTAGTACGCGACTAGCGGGAAATCCCGGATCTGTCGGGGAGCTGTTTTTT. Full variable domain (remainder filled in from reference TRBV19 and TRBJ2-2): DGGITQSPKYLFRKEGQNVTLSCEQNLNHDAMYWYRQDPGQGLRLIYYSQIVNDFQKGDIAEGYSVSREKKESFPLTVTSAQKNPTAFYLCASSTRLAGNPGSVGELFFGEGSRLTVL.

The chain uses TRBV27 and TRBJ2-7; 7 positions agree with TRBD1. Trimming took 8 bases from V and 6 from J; bases not matched to a gene: 10. The CDR3 spans 13 residues. Germline CDR1 MNHEY, CDR2 SMNVEV (reference sequence). The CDR3 nucleotides are TGTGCCAGCGGCTGGATACAGGGGAGCGAGCAGTACTTC. This gives the protein CASGWIQGSEQYF.

This clone turned up a few times. J is TRBJ1-5 and V is TRBV6-1, with D uncertain. This CDR3 contains 16 residues. The ends were cut back, 3 bases at V and 0 bases at J, with 12 bases in the middle. Per germline, CDR1 MNHNS and CDR2 SASEGT. The chain's CDR3 is CASSEWSFNSNQPQHF. In DNA form, the CDR3 reads TGTGCCAGCAGTGAGTGGTCCTTCAATAGCAATCAGCCCCAGCATTTT.

The table lists this clone with a count of one. The rearrangement links TRBV10-1 to TRBJ1-4; D gene uncertain. Trimming pared 6 bases from V and 7 bases from J, leaving 9 bases between. Germline V gene data show CDR1 as WNHNN and CDR2 as SYGVQD (reference sequence). CDR3 length: 12 amino acids. This chain's CDR3 is CASREKREKLFF. The CDR3 DNA reads TGCGCCAGCAGGGAGAAGCGTGAAAAACTGTTTTTT.

The chain is built from TRBV9 and TRBJ1-4; weak D call: TRBD1 (5 bases). Trimming shortened V by 3 bases and J by 8 bases, and 14 bases separated the two germline ends. The CDR3 totals 14 residues. Germline V CDR1 and CDR2: SGDLS, YYNGEE. CDR3 sequence: CASSDGSGDEKLFF. The CDR3 region has the DNA TGTGCCAGCAGCGATGGGTCGGGGGACGAAAAACTGTTTTTT.

The chain recombines TRBV19 with TRBJ1-5; D perhaps matches TRBD1 (5 bases). CDR3 length: 17 amino acids. The ends were cut back, 1 base at V and 0 bases at J, with 13 bases in the middle. Germline assignment: CDR1 LNHDA and CDR2 SQIVND (reference sequence). CDR3 in amino acids: CASSIGQSHPSNQPQHF. In DNA, the CDR3 is TGTGCCAGTAGTATAGGACAGTCCCACCCTAGCAATCAGCCCCAGCATTTT.

Notes on this clone: Other DNA variants within this sample encode the same CDR3. The chain employs TRBV9 and TRBJ2-2; D unresolved. The CDR3 totals 14 residues. V was clipped by 0 bases and J by 1 base, with 4 bases between them. In germline, CDR1 is SGDLS, CDR2 YYNGEE. DNA for the CDR3: TGTGCCAGCAGCGTAGGGGTGAACACCGGGGAGCTGTTTTTT. Translation gives CASSVGVNTGELFF.

The chain is built from TRBV18 and TRBJ2-5; unclear D gene. CDR1 and CDR2 (germline): KGHSH, LQKENI. With 0 bases removed from V and 5 bases from J, the gap between germline ends came to 7 bases. The CDR3 length is 13 residues. In DNA, the CDR3 is TGTGCCAGCTCACCACCGATATTGGAGACCCAGTACTTC. Translated, it gives CASSPPILETQYF.

This clone was counted once. The V and J genes are TRBV11-2 and TRBJ2-7; D gene unclear. Germline V gene lookup returns CDR1 SGHAT and CDR2 FQNNGV. V dropped 0 bases and J dropped 6 bases, with 6 bases sitting between them. The CDR3 is 12 amino acids. This CDR3 is CASSLDAAEQYF. CDR3 nucleotides: TGTGCCAGCAGCTTAGATGCGGCCGAGCAGTACTTC.

The gene calls are TRBV19 and TRBJ2-3; either TRBD1 or TRBD2 may fit D (5 bases each). V lost 3 bases, J lost 4 bases, and 17 bases lay in between. The CDR3 length is 16 residues. From germline, CDR1 is LNHDA and CDR2 SQIVND (reference sequence). This CDR3 is CASSMGSGLGADTQYF. CDR3 in DNA: TGTGCCAGTAGTATGGGGTCGGGGCTCGGCGCAGATACGCAGTATTTT.

V and J are TRBV28 and TRBJ2-6; D is unresolved. This CDR3 has 15 residues. With 3 bases removed from V and 2 bases from J, the gap between germline ends came to 8 bases. CDR1 and CDR2 (germline): MDHEN, SYDVKM. DNA of the CDR3: TGTGCCAGCAGTTTTGGGATTGCTGGGGCCAACGTCCTGACTTTC. It translates to CASSFGIAGANVLTF.

The chain recombines TRBV7-9 with TRBJ1-5, with TRBD1 matching 7 bases. Germline-derived CDR1 and CDR2 are SEHNR and FQNEAQ (reference sequence). This CDR3 has 15 residues. The junction had 2 bases not matched to a gene; V was cut back by 1 base and J by 2 bases. Here the CDR3 reads CASSLVGQGNQPQHF. CDR3 coding DNA: TGTGCCAGCAGCTTAGTAGGACAGGGCAATCAGCCCCAGCATTTT. The variable domain in full, with the rest retrieved from reference TRBV7-9 and TRBJ1-5, is DTGVSQNPRHKITKRGQNVTFRCDPISEHNRLYWYRQTLGQGPEFLTYFQNEAQLEKSRLLSDRFSAERPKGSFSTLEIQRTEQGDSAMYLCASSLVGQGNQPQHFGDGTRLSIL.

V gene TRBV6-1 combines with J gene TRBJ1-5; a weak D match, TRBD1 (6 bases). The CDR3 spans 16 residues. In germline, CDR1 is MNHNS, CDR2 SASEGT. Trimming shortened V by 0 bases and J by 7 bases, and 16 bases separated the two germline ends. The CDR3 region is CASSEAAGARGQPQHF. CDR3 bases: TGTGCCAGCAGTGAAGCGGCAGGGGCAAGGGGACAGCCCCAGCATTTT.

The chain carries TRBV27 and TRBJ2-7; the D gene is possibly TRBD1 (5 bases). Trimming removed 4 bases at V and 0 bases at J, with 10 bases between. The CDR3 is 14 amino acids. The germline V gene has CDR1 MNHEY and CDR2 SMNVEV (reference sequence). The CDR3 coding sequence is TGTGCCAGCAGTTACTCGACAGACTCCTACGAGCAGTACTTC. Protein: CASSYSTDSYEQYF.